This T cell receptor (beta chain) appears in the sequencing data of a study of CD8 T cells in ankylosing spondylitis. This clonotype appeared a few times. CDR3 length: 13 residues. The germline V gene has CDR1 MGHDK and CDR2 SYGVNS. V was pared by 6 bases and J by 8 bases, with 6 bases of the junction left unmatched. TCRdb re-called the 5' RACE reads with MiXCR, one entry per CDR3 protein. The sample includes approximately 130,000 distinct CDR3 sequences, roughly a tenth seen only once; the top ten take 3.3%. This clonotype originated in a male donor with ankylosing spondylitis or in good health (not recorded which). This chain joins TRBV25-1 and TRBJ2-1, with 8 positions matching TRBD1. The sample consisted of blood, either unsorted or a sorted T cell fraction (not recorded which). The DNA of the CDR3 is TGTGCCAGCAGGAAGACAGGGGCCCATGAGCAGTTCTTC. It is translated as CASRKTGAHEQFF. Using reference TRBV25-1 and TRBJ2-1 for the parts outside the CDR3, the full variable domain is EADIYQTPRYLVIGTGKKITLECSQTMGHDKMYWYQQDPGMELHLIHYSYGVNSTEKGDLSSESTVSRIRTEHFPLTLESARPSHTSQYLCASRKTGAHEQFFGPGTRLTVL.